The 15 T cell receptor beta chains below come from one sample, sequenced in a study of CD8 T cells in Susac syndrome. With random hexamers, reverse transcription was performed on roughly 0.5 to 1 ug of RNA. MiXCR, run by TCRdb on the immunoSEQ multiplex PCR reads, gives a single entry per CDR3 protein. The sample records about 300,000 distinct CDR3 sequences, around 89% being singletons. The specimen was CD8+ T cells from PBMCs. These receptors all stem from a human donor with multiple sclerosis.

In this sample, this clonotype turned up many times. The chain combines TRBV7-2 with TRBJ2-7, with 7 nucleotides matching TRBD1. Looked up from germline, CDR1 is SGHTA and CDR2 is FQGNSA. Trimming cost V 5 bases and J 5 bases; bases outside gene matches: 12. The CDR3 extends over 15 amino acids. For the CDR3, the DNA is TGTGCCAGCAGCCAACCTGGGACAGAATCGCACGAGCAGTACTTC. This translates into CASSQPGTESHEQYF.

The chain links TRBV19 to TRBJ1-4; tentatively, D is TRBD1 (6 bases). The CDR3 spans 15 residues. CDR1 is LNHDA, CDR2 SQIVND, per germline (reference sequence). V lost 1 base, J lost 6 bases, and 12 bases lay in between. The CDR3 DNA reads TGTGCCAGTAGTATAGGAGGCAGGGGTGATGAAAAACTGTTTTTT. Protein sequence: CASSIGGRGDEKLFF.

The chain links TRBV6-4 to TRBJ2-1; 10 nucleotides match TRBD2. The CDR3 consists of 16 residues. J was trimmed by 4 bases and V by 6 bases; bases with no gene match: 9. Per the germline V gene, CDR1 is MRHNA and CDR2 is SNTAGT. The CDR3 protein is CASSPSGTSAYNEQFF. DNA for the CDR3: TGTGCCAGCAGCCCATCCGGGACTAGCGCATACAATGAGCAGTTCTTC.

The V gene is TRBV4-2, the J gene TRBJ1-5, with 9 bases aligning to TRBD1. Germline trimming cut 3 bases from V and 7 bases from J; bases unmatched to any gene: 10. CDR1 and CDR2 (germline): LGHNA, YNFKEQ. This CDR3 comprises 16 residues. The CDR3 region has the DNA TGTGCCAGCAGCCATGCAACCGGGACAGGGTACCAGCCCCAGCATTTT. Amino acid sequence: CASSHATGTGYQPQHF.

The chain joins TRBV19 to TRBJ2-2; possible D gene TRBD1, 6 bases. V was clipped by 7 bases and J by 9 bases, with 12 bases between them. Germline CDR1 and CDR2: LNHDA and SQIVND (reference sequence). This CDR3 contains 12 residues. The CDR3 sequence: CASTQGYRELFF. DNA for the CDR3: TGTGCCAGTACACAGGGCTACCGGGAGCTGTTTTTT.

The chain combines TRBV3-1 with TRBJ2-5, with D possibly TRBD1 on 5 matching bases. The germline CDR1 and CDR2 sequences are LGHDT and YNNKEL (reference sequence). This CDR3 has 15 amino acids. V lost 11 bases, J lost 0 bases, and 19 bases lay in between. The DNA of the CDR3 is TGTGCCTCCCGTCCGGACAACTCGTACCAAGAGACCCAGTACTTC. Its translation: CASRPDNSYQETQYF.

This rearrangement joins TRBV5-6 to TRBJ1-1; perhaps TRBD1 as D (5 bases). The germline V gene encodes CDR1 SGHDT and CDR2 YYEEEE. Trimming cost V 2 bases and J 1 base, with 18 bases left between them. This CDR3 region has 17 residues. CDR3 sequence: CASSFFQGILGNTEAFF. DNA for the CDR3: TGTGCCAGCAGCTTTTTTCAGGGCATCCTGGGGAACACTGAAGCTTTCTTT.

This chain joins TRBV7-3 and TRBJ2-7, with D possibly being TRBD1 (6 bases). The CDR3 is made up of 15 amino acids. The V end lost 5 bases, the J end lost 3 bases, and 17 bases lay between the germline ends. CDR1 SGHTA and CDR2 FQGTGA come from the germline V gene. The CDR3 nucleotides are TGTGCCAGCAGCCAGGGACACCGGAGCCTCTACGAGCAGTACTTC. It yields the protein CASSQGHRSLYEQYF.

The rearrangement uses TRBV20-1 and TRBJ1-1, with TRBD1 matching 7 bases. The CDR3 totals 14 residues. CDR1 and CDR2 (germline): DFQATT, SNEGSKA (reference sequence). Trimming cost V 5 bases and J 0 bases; bases outside gene matches: 6. In nucleotides, the CDR3 is TGCAGTGCTCAGACAGGGAAAATGAACACTGAAGCTTTCTTT. It codes for CSAQTGKMNTEAFF.

The chain recombines TRBV20-1 with TRBJ2-5; a possible D gene is TRBD1 (6 bases). CDR1 is DFQATT, CDR2 SNEGSKA, per germline (reference sequence). CDR3 size: 12 residues. V was pared by 5 bases and J by 5 bases, with 12 bases between. CDR3 in amino acids: CSAPGVGETQYF. The CDR3 region has the DNA TGCAGTGCTCCAGGGGTGGGGGAGACCCAGTACTTC.

This rearrangement joins TRBV12-3 or TRBV12-4 to TRBJ1-3, with unresolved D. Trimming cost V 3 bases and J 1 base, with 13 bases left between them. The CDR3 is 16 amino acids. CDR3 protein: CASSFPPAGSGNTIYF. The CDR3 DNA reads as TGTGCCAGCAGTTTTCCCCCGGCGGGGTCTGGAAACACCATATATTTT.

The chain couples TRBV29-1 to TRBJ2-2; tentative D call: TRBD1 (6 bases). The CDR3 sequence is 14 residues long. Germline CDR1 reads SQVTM; CDR2 reads ANQGSEA. Trimming removed 7 bases at V and 1 base at J, with 13 bases between. The CDR3 loop is CSAAGVQNTGELFF. The CDR3 nucleotides are TGCAGCGCTGCAGGGGTACAGAACACCGGGGAGCTGTTTTTT.

The chain has TRBV29-1 and TRBJ2-1; 11 positions agree with TRBD2. The germline CDR1 and CDR2 sequences are SQVTM and ANQGSEA. V trimming: 5 bases; J trimming: 7 bases; junction bases outside the gene matches: 4. CDR3 length equals 13 residues. This chain's CDR3 is CSVRSGGANEQFF. The CDR3 DNA is TGCAGCGTTCGTAGCGGGGGGGCGAATGAGCAGTTCTTC.

J is TRBJ1-1 and V is TRBV20-1, with D hard to call. This CDR3 has 14 amino acids. With 3 bases removed from V and 1 base from J, the gap between germline ends came to 12 bases. The V gene's germline CDR1 is DFQATT and CDR2 SNEGSKA (reference sequence). This CDR3 is CSASDRAENTEAFF. Here the CDR3 DNA reads TGCAGTGCTAGTGACCGGGCCGAGAACACTGAAGCTTTCTTT.

The table lists this clonotype with a count of one. This chain uses TRBV4-2 with TRBJ2-6, with 12 nucleotides matching TRBD2. The CDR3 extends over 17 amino acids. Per the germline V gene, CDR1 is LGHNA and CDR2 is YNFKEQ. The junction had 3 bases not matched to a gene; V was cut back by 4 bases and J by 2 bases. The DNA for the CDR3 is TGTGCCAGCAGCCCTAGCGGGGGGGCCACTGGGGCCAACGTCCTGACTTTC. This sequence encodes CASSPSGGATGANVLTF.